This section outlines one TCR beta chain sequence together with its context. This record comes from a study of technical replicates of blood from a handful of donors. The table came from immunoSEQ multiplex PCR; TCRdb's copy has only in-frame clones and leaves some out. The table records under 100,000 clones, approximately 96% of them present only once. Trimming removed 7 bases at V and 3 bases at J, with 9 bases between. CDR1 and CDR2 from the germline V gene are GTSNPN and SVGIG (reference sequence). The CDR3 spans 11 residues. The specimen sequenced was T cells isolated from PBMCs. This chain joins TRBV30 and TRBJ1-1; no clear D. The sequence was collected from a human donor in good health. CDR3: CALERDTEAFF. CDR3 coding DNA: TGTGCCTTGGAGAGGGACACTGAAGCTTTCTTT.